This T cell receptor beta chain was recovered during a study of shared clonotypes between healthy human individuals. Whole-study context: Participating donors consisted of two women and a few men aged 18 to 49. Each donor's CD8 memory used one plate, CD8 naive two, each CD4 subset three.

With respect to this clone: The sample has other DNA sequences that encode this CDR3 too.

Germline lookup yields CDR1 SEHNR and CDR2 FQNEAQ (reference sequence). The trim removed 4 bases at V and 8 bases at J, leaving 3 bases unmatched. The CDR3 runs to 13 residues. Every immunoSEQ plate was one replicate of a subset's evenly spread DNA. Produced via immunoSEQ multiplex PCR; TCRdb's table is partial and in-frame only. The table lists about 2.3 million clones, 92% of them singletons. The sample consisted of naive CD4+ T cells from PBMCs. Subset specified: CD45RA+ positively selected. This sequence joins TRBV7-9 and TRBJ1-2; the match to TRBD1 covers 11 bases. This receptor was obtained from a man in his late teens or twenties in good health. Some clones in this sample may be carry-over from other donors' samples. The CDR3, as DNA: TGTGCCAGCAGCTGGGGACAGGGGGACGGCTACACCTTC. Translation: CASSWGQGDGYTF.